What follows are 2 T cell receptor beta chains derived from one specimen sequenced in a study of T cell repertoires in cytomegalovirus infection. Their target antigens are unknown. TCRdb reprocessed the reads via MiXCR and lists one record per CDR3 protein. Among some 920,000 distinct CDR3 sequences listed, less than 35% were seen once. Sample: cultured CD8+ T cells from PBMCs, taken from culture after CMV antigen stimulation. The receptors were sampled from a human donor in good health (CMV status not recorded). Some clones in this sample may be carry-over from other donors' samples.

The gene calls are TRBV2 and TRBJ2-3; D is undetermined. The CDR3 has 11 amino acids. The germline V and J ends were trimmed by 8 bases and 3 bases, with 6 bases remaining between them. Germline lookup yields CDR1 SNHLY and CDR2 FYNNEI. CDR3 sequence (DNA): TGTGCCAGCTGGTTGACAGATACGCAGTATTTT. Translated: CASWLTDTQYF.

The rearrangement links TRBV6-6 to TRBJ2-5; 7 bases match TRBD1. V gave up 7 bases and J gave up 5 bases; unmatched junction bases: 19. The germline gives CDR1 MNHNY, CDR2 SVGAGI (reference sequence). The CDR3 extends over 17 amino acids. This CDR3 reads CASTQGGGGLDVETQYF. The CDR3 region has the DNA TGTGCCAGCACCCAAGGGGGCGGTGGACTGGATGTTGAGACCCAGTACTTC.